This TCR beta chain was captured in a study of tumor-infiltrating lymphocytes in localized non-small cell lung cancer. Across the study: Each patient gave resected tumor and non-adjacent uninvolved lung tissue.

The CDR3 extends over 15 amino acids. V was pared by 0 bases and J by 5 bases, with 14 bases between. Germline V gene sequence: CDR1 SGHRS, CDR2 YFSETQ. Clones were sequenced by immunoSEQ multiplex PCR, and TCRdb holds only the in-frame ones, with some missing. This table has 9,500 to 11,000 clones, about 75% appearing once. This chain links TRBV5-1 with TRBJ2-5; D may be TRBD1 or TRBD2 (5 bases each). The sequencing sample was made of uninvolved lung tissue not adjacent to the tumor. The sequence was collected from a human donor with non-small cell lung cancer. The CDR3 bases are TGCGCCAGCAGCTTGGAGGGACCGCACGGGGAGACCCAGTACTTC. Its protein is CASSLEGPHGETQYF.